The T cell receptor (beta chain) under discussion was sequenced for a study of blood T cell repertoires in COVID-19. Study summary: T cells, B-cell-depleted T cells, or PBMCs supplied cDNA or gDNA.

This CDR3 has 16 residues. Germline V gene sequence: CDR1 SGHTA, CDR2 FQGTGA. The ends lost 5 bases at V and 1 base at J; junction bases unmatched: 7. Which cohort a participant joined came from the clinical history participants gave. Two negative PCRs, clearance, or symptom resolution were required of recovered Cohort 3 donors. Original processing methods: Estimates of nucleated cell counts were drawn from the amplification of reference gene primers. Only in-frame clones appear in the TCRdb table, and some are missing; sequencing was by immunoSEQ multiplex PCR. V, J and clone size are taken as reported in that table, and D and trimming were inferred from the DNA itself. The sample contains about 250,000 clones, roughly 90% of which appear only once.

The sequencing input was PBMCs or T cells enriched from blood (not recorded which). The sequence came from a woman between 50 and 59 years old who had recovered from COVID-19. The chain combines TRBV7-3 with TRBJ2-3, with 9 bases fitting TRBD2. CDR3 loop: CASSPGLAIRTDTQYF. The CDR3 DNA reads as TGTGCCAGCAGCCCGGGACTAGCAATTCGCACAGATACGCAGTATTTT.